This T cell receptor (beta chain) was captured in a study of CD8 T cells in Susac syndrome. Whole-study results and caveats: Only a relatively small number of individuals were included in the TCR sequencing and HLA analysis.

While CD8+ and CD4+ T cells were isolated negatively, TEMRA cells were enriched by FACS. Germline lookup yields CDR1 MNHEY and CDR2 SVGEGT. The length of the CDR3 is 14 residues. V was cut by 2 bases and J by 6 bases, with 11 bases left in between. A remark on this clonotype: Its matching antigen is unknown.

Reverse transcription of about 0.45 to 1 ug RNA was performed with random hexamers. The immunoSEQ assay covered 54 Vbeta and 13 Jbeta segments for CDR3. Via MiXCR, TCRdb re-called the immunoSEQ multiplex PCR reads, giving one row per CDR3 protein. The sample includes about 190,000 distinct CDR3 sequences, around 95% of them seen just once. The J gene is TRBJ2-4, the V gene TRBV6-2 or TRBV6-3; D ambiguous. Material for sequencing was CD4+ T cells from PBMCs. The clonotype originates from a human donor with Susac syndrome. The CDR3 sequence: CASSYLGRVNIQYF. The CDR3 nucleotides read TGTGCCAGCAGTTACCTTGGCAGAGTAAACATTCAGTACTTC.